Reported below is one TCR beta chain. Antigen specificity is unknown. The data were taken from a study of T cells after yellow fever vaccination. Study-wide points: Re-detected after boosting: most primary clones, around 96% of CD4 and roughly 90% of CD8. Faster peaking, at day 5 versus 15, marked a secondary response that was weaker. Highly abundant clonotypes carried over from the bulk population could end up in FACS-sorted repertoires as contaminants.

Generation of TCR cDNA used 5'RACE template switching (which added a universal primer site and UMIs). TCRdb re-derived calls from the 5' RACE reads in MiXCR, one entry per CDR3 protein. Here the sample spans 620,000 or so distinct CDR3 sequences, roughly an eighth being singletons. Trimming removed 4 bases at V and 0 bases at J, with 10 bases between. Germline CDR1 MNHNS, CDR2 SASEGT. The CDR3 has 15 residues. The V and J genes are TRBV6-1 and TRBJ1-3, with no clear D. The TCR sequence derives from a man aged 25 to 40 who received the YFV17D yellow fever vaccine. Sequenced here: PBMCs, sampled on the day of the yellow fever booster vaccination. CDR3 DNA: TGTGCCAGCAGTGGAGGAGTCCACTCTGGAAACACCATATATTTT. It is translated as CASSGGVHSGNTIYF.